This TCR beta chain derives from a study of post-analysis software for immune sequencing data. In the study overall: Included courses were relapsing-remitting and secondary progressive multiple sclerosis; progressive-relapsing multiple sclerosis was also included. Study-wide points: Clustering by F measure revealed strong co-clustering among samples prepared together in one batch. Comparison with controls showed significantly lower normalized Chao1 diversity in multiple sclerosis patients. When patients were compared with controls, 5 or 6 TRBV segments were more frequent, TRBV5-6, TRBV5-1 and TRBV20-1 among them.

Germline assignment: CDR1 MGHDK and CDR2 SYGVNS. The CDR3 has 15 amino acids. V lost 2 bases and J 4 bases, leaving 15 bases between the germline ends. Libraries were made from TCR beta cDNA, and they carried unique molecular identifiers. When about 1 to 11 million T cells were used, they gave 500,000 or so cDNA molecules. TCRdb itself ran the PCR reads through MiXCR, one entry per CDR3 protein. Here the sample spans hundreds of thousands of distinct CDR3 sequences, about 60% being singletons. This clonotype was seen only a few times. Its antigen is as yet unknown. What was sequenced was blood. This clonotype was sampled from a girl aged 2 to 10 with multiple sclerosis. The rearrangement uses TRBV25-1 and TRBJ2-7; TRBD1 or TRBD2 may be the D gene (5 bases each). CDR3 in DNA: TGTGCCAGCAGTGAAAGCGGTCAGGGCAGATACGAGCAGTACTTC. Translating gives CASSESGQGRYEQYF.